This TCR beta chain derives from a study of a mutant IDH1 vaccine in newly diagnosed glioma. Background on the study: Former treatment meant radiotherapy, temozolomide, or both; the majority had gotten both.

The table came from immunoSEQ multiplex PCR; TCRdb's copy has only in-frame clones and leaves some out. The sample consists of about 60,000 clones, approximately 80% of them appearing once. As to time point: week 35, safety follow-up. The study gave 300 ug of mutant IDH1 20-mer peptide per vaccine dose, with topical imiquimod. Points from the study as a whole: Vaccine-induced responses were seen in roughly 93% of patients, spanning several MHC alleles.

To note about this clone: The antigen is undetermined.

The sequence derives from a young man with glioma. Source: PBMCs, taken from a glioma patient whose treatment included an IDH1 peptide vaccine.

CDR3 amino acids: CASSNGQNEKLFF. The CDR3 region has the DNA TGTGCCAGCAGCAATGGACAAAATGAAAAACTGTTTTTT. The chain has TRBV2 and TRBJ1-4, with a possible D match to TRBD1 (5 bases). The CDR3 runs 13 residues. The germline V gene has CDR1 SNHLY and CDR2 FYNNEI. V was shortened by 6 bases and J by 5 bases, with 10 bases between the two germline ends.